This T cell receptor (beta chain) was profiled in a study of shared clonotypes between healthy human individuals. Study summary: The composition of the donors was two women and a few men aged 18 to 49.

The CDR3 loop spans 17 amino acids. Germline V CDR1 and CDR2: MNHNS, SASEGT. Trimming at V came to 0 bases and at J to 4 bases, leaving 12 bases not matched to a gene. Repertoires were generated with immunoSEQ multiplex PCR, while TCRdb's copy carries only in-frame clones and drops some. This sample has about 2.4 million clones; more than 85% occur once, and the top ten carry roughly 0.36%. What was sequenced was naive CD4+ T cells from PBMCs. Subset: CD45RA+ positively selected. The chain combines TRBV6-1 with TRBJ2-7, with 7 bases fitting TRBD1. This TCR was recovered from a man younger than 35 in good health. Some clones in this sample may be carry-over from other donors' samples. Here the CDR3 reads CASSEARRGQFGYEQYF. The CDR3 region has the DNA TGTGCCAGCAGTGAAGCGCGAAGGGGGCAATTCGGGTACGAGCAGTACTTC.